This T cell receptor (beta chain) was recorded in a study of blood T cell repertoires in COVID-19. TCRdb's copy holds only in-frame clones and misses some; the assay was immunoSEQ multiplex PCR. The sample lists 250,000 to 350,000 clones; roughly 87% were seen once. There are 14 residues in the CDR3. CDR1 is SGHDN, CDR2 FVKESK, per germline. Deletions cut 3 bases from V and 3 bases from J, with 11 bases between. The chain has TRBV14 and TRBJ2-5; D is possibly TRBD1 (5 bases). The clonotype was recovered from a man between 18 and 35 years old with active or convalescent COVID-19. Sequencing input: peripheral blood. The DNA for the CDR3 is TGTGCCAGCAGCCACCGAGACAGTAAAGAGACCCAGTACTTC. Translated: CASSHRDSKETQYF.